These T cell receptor beta chains were read from a single sample in a study of blood T cells in healthy people across ages. One entry per CDR3 protein, called by TCRdb with MiXCR from the 5' RACE reads. The sample lists about 1 million distinct CDR3 sequences, 40% to 45% seen once, with 18% in the top ten. The sample comprised blood. The receptors derive from a woman aged 60-75 years in good health. Both conserved end residues are part of each CDR3. D genes are given only for firm matches. Size is omitted from some rows. Given values are once, few, many or a class for expanded clones.

v_call	cdr3_length	d_call	j_call	clone_size	cdr3_nt	cdr3_aa
TRBV3-1	15	.	TRBJ1-5	.	TGTGCCAGCAGCCAAGATGCGCTACAGGGACAGCCCCAGCATTTT	CASSQDALQGQPQHF
TRBV7-4	16	.	TRBJ2-5	.	TGTGCCAGCAGCCCTCGTAACTCCACAGGGTACCGATGGCAGTACTTC	CASSPRNSTGYRWQYF
TRBV20-1	14	.	TRBJ1-4	.	TGCAGTGCTACCAACCTTGCCGTGGATGAAAAACTGTTTTTT	CSATNLAVDEKLFF
TRBV12-3/TRBV12-4	16	TRBD2	TRBJ2-1	.	TGTGCCAGCAGTCTACCGGGACTAGCGGGAGTAAATGAGCAGTTCTTC	CASSLPGLAGVNEQFF
TRBV20-1	11	.	TRBJ2-7	few	TGCAGTGCTAGAGTGGGTCCCGAGCAGTACTTC	CSARVGPEQYF
TRBV2	16	TRBD2	TRBJ2-5	.	TGTGCCAGCAAAGGGACTAGCGGGAGGGCCGGGGAGACCCAGTACTTC	CASKGTSGRAGETQYF
TRBV12-3/TRBV12-4	13	.	TRBJ1-1	.	TGTGCCAGCAGCCCGGGACCGGGGACTGAAGCTTTCTTT	CASSPGPGTEAFF
TRBV11-2	15	.	TRBJ2-1	.	TGTGCCAGCAGCTTAGACCGTAGGCCATACAATGAGCAGTTCTTC	CASSLDRRPYNEQFF
TRBV4-1	18	TRBD2	TRBJ2-1	.	TGCGCCGGCAGCCAGCGGACTAGTGCCTCAACATCTTACAATGAGCAGTTCTTC	CAGSQRTSASTSYNEQFF
TRBV9	15	TRBD2	TRBJ2-5	few	TGTGCCAGCAGCGTAGGACTAGCGGGCCCTGAGACCCAGTACTTC	CASSVGLAGPETQYF
TRBV20-1	12	TRBD1	TRBJ1-1	many	TGCAGTGCCGACAGGGGGAACACTGAAGCTTTCTTT	CSADRGNTEAFF
TRBV29-1	13	.	TRBJ2-5	.	TGCAGCGCCGCAGGGATAGGCCAAGAGACCCAGTACTTC	CSAAGIGQETQYF
TRBV28	16	TRBD1	TRBJ1-2	.	TGTGCCAGCAGAGAGATTCCCTCGACAGGGGTCTATGGCTACACCTTC	CASREIPSTGVYGYTF
TRBV29-1	14	.	TRBJ2-1	few	TGCAGCGTTGAAGTAAGGGTAGCGACGGGTGAGCAGTTCTTC	CSVEVRVATGEQFF
TRBV20-1	14	.	TRBJ1-1	.	TGCAGTGCTAGAGGGCCGGGGAGGGGCCCTGAAGCTTTCTTT	CSARGPGRGPEAFF
TRBV5-5	15	.	TRBJ1-1	.	TGTGCCAGCAGCTTAAGGTCAGGGATGAACACTGAAGCTTTCTTT	CASSLRSGMNTEAFF
TRBV7-3	15	TRBD2	TRBJ2-1	few	TGTGCCAGCAGCGCAACACTAGCGGGGTACAATGAGCAGTTCTTC	CASSATLAGYNEQFF
TRBV5-1	15	.	TRBJ1-1	.	TGCGCCAGCATACGGACGGGGGCAGGGAACACTGAAGCTTTCTTT	CASIRTGAGNTEAFF
TRBV27	14	.	TRBJ2-3	few	TGTGCCAGCAGTTTAGTTTGGTCCACAGATACGCAGTATTTT	CASSLVWSTDTQYF
TRBV20-1	13	TRBD1	TRBJ2-7	once	TGCAGTGCCCTGGGACAGGGGAAGAACGAGCAGTACTTC	CSALGQGKNEQYF
TRBV5-1	17	TRBD2	TRBJ2-3	few	TGCGCCAGCAGATTGGGTCTAGCGGGAGTGCTAACAGATACGCAGTATTTT	CASRLGLAGVLTDTQYF